This T cell receptor (beta chain) was captured by sequencing in a study of beta chain features in type 1 diabetes (dated by TCRdb to the late 2010s). For the wider study: No differences in mean age, gender distribution, total cell number or subset yield were found between patients and healthy donors. A total of around 110,000,000 sorted cells were examined across all samples, and a strong correlation was observed between cell number per subset and RNA yield. Regulatory and stem cell-like memory subsets were isolated from only 8 patients and about eight healthy donors, whereas naive and central memory subsets came from all 30 or so donors. The study compared TCRB repertoires of sorted circulating CD4+ T cell subsets between recently diagnosed type 1 diabetes patients and matched healthy donors.

A single peripheral blood draw of about 116 mL on average was collected from each donor into heparinised tubes. Using a panel that included CD45RO, CCR7, CD25, CD127, CD95 and CD27, naive, central memory, regulatory and stem cell-like memory CD4+ T cells were sorted on a BD FACSAria II. Purity was above 98% for every sorted population. PBMCs were isolated right away by Lymphoprep density gradient centrifugation and were stained directly, without culture. So that batch effects would be minimized, each experiment stained and sorted samples in pairs, pairing one healthy donor with one patient. Worth noting for this clone: The clone's antigen remains unknown. Base qualities were left out, and no much larger clone turns up one base away.

The entire amount of isolated RNA was reverse transcribed using the High Capacity cDNA Reverse Transcription Kit, so the sequenced TCRB transcripts were expressed ones. Deep immunoSEQ sequencing was applied to naive, central memory and regulatory T cell samples, giving an average of roughly 3.6 million total reads per sample. After sorted cells were lysed in RLT buffer, RNA was extracted with DNase-treated RNeasy Micro or Mini kits, with the choice depending on cell number. To prevent cross-contamination, each cell subset was processed individually, whereas patient and healthy donor samples were processed jointly. The immunoSEQ multiplex PCR was used to amplify TCRB sequences from cDNA, generating 87-bp fragments that spanned the CDR3 region. The amplicons were sequenced using the Illumina HiSeq platform. In the paper's pipeline: PCR bias was corrected computationally using synthetic template baselines, and reads within Hamming distance 2 were collapsed, with unmergeable singletons discarded. By aligning reads against IMGT, V, D and J genes, CDR3 length, and insertions or deletions at six rearrangement sites were assigned. Within each subset, clonotype counts were normalized to the number of sorted cells before true diversity and Gini coefficients were calculated with the tcR R package. Repertoire sharing was quantified using the overlap coefficient calculated on TCRB nucleotide sequences. Out-of-frame TCRB sequences from naive cells were analyzed as a proxy for the pre-selection repertoire. TCRdb retrieved this table from immuneACCESS and kept in-frame rearrangements only. Not all clones are present; in checked studies, unresolved V genes account for under half, and no reason is known for the remainder. V and J calls and clone size are as listed in that table; D and trimming were resolved from the DNA. Counted in this sample were over 350,000 clones; roughly 16% of them appeared once. The ten largest make up approximately 0.02% of the sample.

Overall study outcomes, separate from this receptor: A moderate but significant shortening of TCRB CDR3 length was observed in type 1 diabetes patients in all four CD4+ subsets. HLA sub-analyses involved small numbers of individuals, so any influence of HLA type on TCRB rearrangement remained unresolved. Shorter templates might be favored by PCR, yet because patient and control samples were amplified and corrected together, any such skew would affect both groups equally. At VDJ recombination sites, type 1 diabetes patients had fewer insertions and more deleted nucleotides, which implies abnormalities in thymic rearrangement. Naive, central memory and regulatory TCRB repertoires appeared to be more similar among patients than among healthy donors. Because cDNA was sequenced instead of genomic DNA, activated cells with high expression could be over-represented, although the groups did not differ in activation or CD3 levels.

CDR1 and CDR2 were assigned from the germline V gene as SQVTM and ANQGSEA. CDR3 length: 12 amino acids, cysteine to phenylalanine. Kept here is only the CDR3 DNA, which spans 36 bases and is read in frame from base 1. V lost 7 bases and J lost 7 bases; the stretch between them is 14 bases long. This sequence uses TRBV29-1 and TRBJ2-4; TRBD2 might be the D gene, on 5 matching bases. The sequencing input was naive CD4+ T cells from blood. According to the study, the label for this sample's cell subset or site signals: true naive CD4+ T cells. This clonotype was sampled from a woman aged 18-30 years in good health. DNA sequence: TGCAGCGGAGGGAACCCGCAGAACATTCAGTACTTC. The translation is CSGGNPQNIQYF.